This passage covers 12 T cell receptor beta chains from one sample sequenced in a study of regulatory T cells in long-lasting Graves disease. Researchers made TCR beta libraries by using iRepertoire HTBI primers and running Arm-PCR on CDR3 regions. TCRdb used MiXCR to reprocess the multiplex PCR reads, holding one entry per CDR3 protein. The data contain some 400,000 distinct CDR3 sequences, 14% to 15% of them seen just once; the ten biggest clones take up about a sixth. Time point indicated: newly diagnosed GD, antithyroid drugs for less than 3 months. PBMC RNA was the source of the TCR library. These sequences were also reported in another study, on T cells in Graves' hyperthyroidism and ophthalmopathy.

Sequencing was performed on peripheral blood mononuclear cells (PBMCs), taken at new diagnosis, from a patient treated with antithyroid drugs. All receptors come from a woman aged 30 to 39 with Graves disease.

The table lists this clonotype with many counts. The gene calls are TRBV5-1 and TRBJ1-1; D uncertain. The CDR3 loop spans 15 amino acids. V was trimmed by 0 bases and J by 3 bases, leaving 12 bases between them. The V gene's germline CDR1 is SGHRS and CDR2 YFSETQ. CDR3 amino acids: CASSLGAPAYTEAFF. CDR3 in DNA: TGCGCCAGCAGCTTGGGAGCCCCAGCTTACACTGAAGCTTTCTTT.

This clonotype has ten or more counts. The chain joins TRBV2 to TRBJ2-1; D perhaps matches TRBD2 (5 bases). The V end lost 1 base, the J end lost 3 bases, and 10 bases lay between the germline ends. This CDR3 is 15 amino acids long. The V gene's germline CDR1 is SNHLY and CDR2 FYNNEI. The CDR3, as DNA: TGTGCCAGCAGTGAAGAGTCGGGGTACTACAATGAGCAGTTCTTC. Translating it yields CASSEESGYYNEQFF.

This clonotype was found many times. The chain links TRBV6-1 to TRBJ1-3; D gene uncertain. Germline V gene lookup returns CDR1 MNHNS and CDR2 SASEGT. The CDR3 covers 16 residues. The CDR3 DNA reads as TGTGCTGCTACCCCGGCAGGCAGATTACGTGGAAACACCATATATTTT. This gives the protein CAATPAGRLRGNTIYF.

There are a few counts of this clonotype. The V and J genes are TRBV20-1 and TRBJ2-1, with D uncertain. Trimming left V 3 bases short and J 0 bases short, with 12 bases between. CDR1 and CDR2 from the germline V gene are DFQATT and SNEGSKA (reference sequence). The CDR3 extends over 15 amino acids. The CDR3, as DNA: TGCAGTGCTAGCGACCGGGCCCCCTCCTACAATGAGCAGTTCTTC. It codes for CSASDRAPSYNEQFF.

Worth noting for this clonotype: One base separates it from a far larger clone, so it is likely a read error. The chain employs TRBV20-1 and TRBJ1-1; TRBD2 aligns across 7 bases. Judging by the DNA end, TRBJ2-3 fits better; the J call may be wrong. The germline V gene encodes CDR1 DFQATT and CDR2 SNEGSKA (reference sequence). This CDR3 is 15 amino acids long. This CDR3 is CSATELGTITDAQYF. CDR3 nucleotide sequence: TGCAGTGCTACAGAACTCGGGACTATCACAGATGCGCAGTATTTT.

The gene calls are TRBV9 and TRBJ2-1; D possibly corresponds to TRBD2 (5 bases). CDR1 and CDR2 (germline): SGDLS, YYNGEE. V was cut by 0 bases and J by 6 bases, with 10 bases left in between. The CDR3 runs to 14 residues. The CDR3 spells CASSVVLEGNEQFF. The CDR3 DNA follows: TGTGCCAGCAGCGTAGTACTAGAGGGCAATGAGCAGTTCTTC.

This clonotype was detected a few times. This chain joins TRBV5-4 and TRBJ2-1; 8 nucleotides match TRBD1. The junction had 9 bases not matched to a gene; V was cut back by 4 bases and J by 3 bases. The CDR3 has 16 residues. CDR1 is SGHNT and CDR2 is YYREEE in the germline V gene (reference sequence). CDR3 DNA: TGTGCCAGCAGCGCTGGAGGTGGGACAGGCTACAATGAGCAGTTCTTC. Translation gives CASSAGGGTGYNEQFF. Full variable domain (remainder filled in from reference TRBV5-4 and TRBJ2-1): ETGVTQSPTHLIKTRGQQVTLRCSSQSGHNTVSWYQQALGQGPQFIFQYYREEENGRGNFPPRFSGLQFPNYSSELNVNALELDDSALYLCASSAGGGTGYNEQFFGPGTRLTVL.

In its sample, this clonotype was seen many times. Its ends do not fully match the called genes, so a read error is possible. This chain links TRBV2 with TRBJ2-5; 10 bases agree with TRBD1. The CDR3 has 14 amino acids. Germline V gene lookup returns CDR1 SNHLY and CDR2 FYNNEI. The CDR3 DNA reads TGTGCCAGCAGCGAAGACAGGGGGCGGGAGACCCAGTACTTC. Translation: CASSEDRGRETQYF.

This clonotype was counted ten times or more. CDR3 protein: CASSHVSSGRYTGELFF. CDR3 DNA: TGTGCCAGCAGCCATGTTTCTAGCGGGAGGTACACCGGGGAGCTGTTTTTT. V usage is TRBV7-2 and J usage is TRBJ2-2; 11 nucleotides match TRBD2. This CDR3 is built from 17 residues. The germline gives CDR1 SGHTA, CDR2 FQGNSA. Unmatched junction bases numbered 8, after V lost 5 bases and J lost 3 bases. Looking up the rest from reference TRBV7-2 and TRBJ2-2 gives the full variable domain: GAGVSQSPSNKVTEKGKDVELRCDPISGHTALYWYRQSLGQGLEFLIYFQGNSAPDKSGLPSDRFSAERTGGSVSTLTIQRTQQEDSAVYLCASSHVSSGRYTGELFFGEGSRLTVL.

About this clonotype: The junction does not match germline at one end; this may be a read error. The gene calls are TRBV28 and TRBJ2-1; the D gene is possibly TRBD2 (5 bases). The CDR3 covers 14 residues. Germline values: CDR1 MDHEN, CDR2 SYDVKM. The CDR3 region has the DNA TGTGCCAGCGCCGTAGCGCCCTCCCACAATGAGCAGTTCTTC. Protein product: CASAVAPSHNEQFF.

This clonotype was seen at least ten times. The V gene is TRBV5-1, the J gene TRBJ2-1; 7 bases align to TRBD1. This CDR3 has 14 amino acids. V dropped 2 bases and J dropped 5; count of bases not matched to a gene: 4. Germline V gives CDR1 SGHRS, CDR2 YFSETQ. The CDR3 loop is CASSLPGTDNEQFF. CDR3 DNA: TGCGCCAGCAGCTTACCCGGGACAGACAATGAGCAGTTCTTC.

This clonotype was seen only a few times. The rearrangement links TRBV4-1 to TRBJ2-4; TRBD1 matches 9 bases. Unmatched junction bases numbered 10, after V lost 3 bases and J lost 4 bases. This CDR3 is built from 17 residues. The V gene's germline CDR1 is MGHRA and CDR2 YSYEKL. This CDR3 is CASSQDSGTGPKNIQYF. In DNA form, the CDR3 reads TGCGCCAGCAGCCAGGACTCCGGGACAGGGCCTAAAAACATTCAGTACTTC.